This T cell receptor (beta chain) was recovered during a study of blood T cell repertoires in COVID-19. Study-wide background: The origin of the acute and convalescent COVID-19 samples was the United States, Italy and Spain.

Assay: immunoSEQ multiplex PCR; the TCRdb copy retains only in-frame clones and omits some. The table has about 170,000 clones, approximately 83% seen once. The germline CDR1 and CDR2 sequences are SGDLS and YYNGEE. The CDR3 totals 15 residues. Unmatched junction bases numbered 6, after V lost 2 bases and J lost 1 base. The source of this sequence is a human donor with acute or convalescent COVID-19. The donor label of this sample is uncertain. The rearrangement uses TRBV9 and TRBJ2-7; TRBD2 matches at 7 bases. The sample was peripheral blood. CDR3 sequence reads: CASSVASGGSYEQYF. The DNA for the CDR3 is TGTGCCAGCAGCGTGGCTAGCGGCGGGTCCTACGAGCAGTACTTC.